This TCR beta chain was recorded in a study of identical twins. One entry per CDR3 protein results from TCRdb running MiXCR on the 5' RACE reads. The repertoire has more than 600,000 distinct CDR3 sequences, 15% to 20% of them found once; the top ten carry about an eighth. V lost 1 base and J 1 base, leaving 6 bases between the germline ends. CDR1 SEHNR and CDR2 FQNEAQ come from the germline V gene (reference sequence). This CDR3 has 14 amino acids. In regard to this clonotype: The antigen is not known.

Study-wide findings and caveats: The models systematically underestimated how much out-of-frame TCR alpha was shared in monozygotic twins.

This sample also belongs to another study, concerning T cells expressing NK-cell markers.

The genes are TRBV7-9 and TRBJ2-3, with no clear D. This clonotype originated in a young woman in good health. The sample was PBMCs. Here the CDR3 DNA reads TGTGCCAGCAGCTTAGTGGTACGCACAGATACGCAGTATTTT. It translates to CASSLVVRTDTQYF.